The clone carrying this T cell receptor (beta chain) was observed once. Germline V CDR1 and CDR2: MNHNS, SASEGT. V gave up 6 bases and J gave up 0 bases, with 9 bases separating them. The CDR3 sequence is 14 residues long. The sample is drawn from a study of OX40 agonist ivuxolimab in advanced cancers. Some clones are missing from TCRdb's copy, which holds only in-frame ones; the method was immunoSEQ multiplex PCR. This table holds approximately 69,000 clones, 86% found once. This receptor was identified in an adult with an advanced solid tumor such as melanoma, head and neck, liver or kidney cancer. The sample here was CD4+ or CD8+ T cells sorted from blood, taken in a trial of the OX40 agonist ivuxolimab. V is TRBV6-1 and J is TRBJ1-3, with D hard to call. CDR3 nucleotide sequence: TGTGCCAGCAGCCCCTTCGACTCTGGAAACACCATATATTTT. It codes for CASSPFDSGNTIYF.